This TCR beta chain came from a study of cytomegalovirus exposure and HLA in healthy donors. Overall study findings and caveats: Earlier analysis looked at TCR beta V segments, and most were productive about 87% or about 30% of the time.

A remark on this clone: Its antigen is unknown. Relative to the germline gene, one junction end is altered; a read error may explain this.

Germline CDR1 SSHAT, CDR2 FNYEAQ (reference sequence). This CDR3 is built from 16 residues. The PCR was carried out with 60 Vbeta primers and 13 Jbeta primers. TCRdb's table, derived via immunoSEQ multiplex PCR, lists solely in-frame clones and lacks some. The data show some 150,000 clones, 82% seen once. The receptor was isolated from a woman aged 50 to 60 in good health and CMV-seropositive. The chain links TRBV7-7 to TRBJ2-5, with a possible D match to TRBD2 (6 bases). Sequencing was carried out using PBMCs. DNA for the CDR3: TGTGCTAGCAGCAAAAGAGAGGTCCTCCGGGGGGAGACCCAGTACTTC. This gives the protein CASSKREVLRGETQYF.